The 13 T cell receptor beta chains given below trace back to one sample, sequenced in a study of radiation and T cells in renal cell carcinoma. The time point here: baseline pretreatment blood. Treatment specified: 15 Gy SBRT to primary tumor, nephrectomy 4 weeks later. Produced via immunoSEQ multiplex PCR; TCRdb's table is partial and in-frame only. The sample consists of around 64,000 clones, 65% to 85% of them appearing once. The source was blood, collected from a patient whose treatment included radiotherapy and nephrectomy. The receptors come from a man aged 55 to 70 with renal cell carcinoma.

The chain links TRBV7-3 to TRBJ2-1; D might be TRBD2 (6 bases). The CDR3 has 13 amino acids. Germline lookup yields CDR1 SGHTA and CDR2 FQGTGA. V shed 3 bases and J shed 4 bases, with 7 bases lying between them. CDR3 in DNA: TGTGCCAGCAGCTTGGGACTGTACAATGAGCAGTTCTTC. Residues: CASSLGLYNEQFF.

V and J are TRBV6-1 and TRBJ1-1; no definite D call. Germline CDR1 and CDR2: MNHNS and SASEGT. V shed 2 bases and J shed 1 base, with 17 bases lying between them. This CDR3 spans 17 amino acids. DNA for the CDR3: TGTGCCAGCAGTGAATTTTCCCTCAGTGGAGGGAACACTGAAGCTTTCTTT. Translation: CASSEFSLSGGNTEAFF.

The chain uses TRBV18 and TRBJ1-2, with D tentatively TRBD1 (6 bases). Per germline, CDR1 KGHSH and CDR2 LQKENI. V was pared by 5 bases and J by 8 bases, with 15 bases between. CDR3 length equals 13 residues. The CDR3 DNA follows: TGTGCCAGCTCAGAGAGGGCCGGACAGGGCTACACCTTC. Protein: CASSERAGQGYTF.

The V gene is TRBV6-1, the J gene TRBJ1-4, with D possibly TRBD1 on 6 matching bases. The CDR3 extends over 14 amino acids. Germline V lookup: CDR1 MNHNS, CDR2 SASEGT. V dropped 9 bases and J dropped 0 bases, with 11 bases sitting between them. For the CDR3, the DNA is TGTGCCAGTACTTCAGGGGCAACTAATGAAAAACTGTTTTTT. It yields the protein CASTSGATNEKLFF.

CDR3 sequence: CAISGAGGDTDTQYF. In DNA form, the CDR3 reads TGTGCCATCAGTGGGGCGGGGGGCGACACAGATACGCAGTATTTT. The chain combines TRBV10-3 with TRBJ2-3, with 8 bases lining up with TRBD2. Germline V CDR1 and CDR2: ENHRY, SYGVKD. This CDR3 comprises 15 residues. V was pared by 4 bases and J by 2 bases, with 5 bases of the junction left unmatched.

Written as DNA, the CDR3 is TGTGCCAGCAGTGATGGGGGGCGAGAGACCCAGTACTTC. The encoded protein is CASSDGGRETQYF. The chain has TRBV25-1 and TRBJ2-5, with D possibly called TRBD1 or TRBD2 (6 bases each). The CDR3 sequence is 13 residues long. Germline CDR1 MGHDK, CDR2 SYGVNS. Trimming pared 3 bases from V and 4 bases from J, leaving 9 bases between.

The chain joins TRBV11-2 to TRBJ2-7, with D possibly being TRBD2 (6 bases). V lost 5 bases to trimming and J lost 6 bases, with 17 bases between them. Germline values: CDR1 SGHAT, CDR2 FQNNGV. CDR3 length equals 14 residues. In DNA, the CDR3 is TGTGCCAGCAGCCCCGGGGGTCCGTTGGCCGAGCAGTACGTC. Its translation: CASSPGGPLAEQYV.

This clone was counted once. This chain joins TRBV6-1 and TRBJ1-5; no definite D call. The length of the CDR3 is 12 residues. Trimming took 3 bases from V and 6 from J, leaving 6 bases between them. CDR1 is MNHNS and CDR2 is SASEGT in the germline V gene. This chain's CDR3 is CASSDEGQPQHF. CDR3 coding DNA: TGTGCCAGCAGTGACGAGGGTCAGCCCCAGCATTTT.

The chain links TRBV7-2 to TRBJ2-4; tentatively, D is TRBD2 (6 bases). CDR1 is SGHTA and CDR2 is FQGNSA in the germline V gene. This CDR3 spans 17 amino acids. Trimming cost V 5 bases and J 0 bases, with 17 bases left between them. DNA for the CDR3: TGTGCCAGCAGCCCGCGTCGGGAGACATTAGCCAAAAACATTCAGTACTTC. Translating gives CASSPRRETLAKNIQYF.

CDR3 sequence (DNA): TGTGCCATCGTGGACAGGACGAACACTGAAGCTTTCTTT. This codes for CAIVDRTNTEAFF. The chain is built from TRBV6-5 and TRBJ1-1; 7 bases are a match to TRBD1. The CDR3 runs 13 residues. Unmatched junction bases numbered 6, after V lost 10 bases and J lost 1 base. Germline CDR1 is MNHEY and CDR2 is SVGAGI.

This clone was observed a single time. The gene calls are TRBV19 and TRBJ1-1, with 7 nucleotides matching TRBD1. Germline trimming cut 5 bases from V and 1 base from J; bases unmatched to any gene: 4. The CDR3 is 14 amino acids. Looked up from germline, CDR1 is LNHDA and CDR2 is SQIVND (reference sequence). As DNA, the CDR3 is TGTGCCAGTAGTTTGACAGGGACGAACACTGAAGCTTTCTTT. It codes for CASSLTGTNTEAFF.

J is TRBJ2-7 and V is TRBV6-6, with D unclear. The CDR3 is 13 residues long. Deletions cut 6 bases from V and 7 bases from J, with 16 bases between. Germline V gives CDR1 MNHNY, CDR2 SVGAGI (reference sequence). CDR3 amino acids: CASSPDGPGEQYF. The CDR3 bases are TGTGCCAGCAGCCCCGACGGTCCTGGGGAGCAGTACTTC.

Here the CDR3 reads CASSQEDSQFRQFF. The CDR3 DNA sequence: TGCGCCAGCAGCCAAGAAGACAGCCAGTTTCGGCAGTTCTTC. V gene TRBV4-1 combines with J gene TRBJ2-1, with D tentatively TRBD1 (5 bases). This CDR3 comprises 14 residues. The V and J ends lost 0 bases and 12 bases respectively, with 15 bases between them. The germline V gene encodes CDR1 MGHRA and CDR2 YSYEKL.